This T cell receptor beta chain was identified in a study of control samples from healthy donors and cancer patients. The CDR3 contains 18 residues. Trimming removed 3 bases from V and 2 bases from J; junction bases left unmatched: 13. Germline assignment: CDR1 MGHRA and CDR2 YSYEKL. Only in-frame clones appear in the TCRdb table, and some are missing; sequencing was by immunoSEQ multiplex PCR. The repertoire holds tens of thousands of clones, roughly 96% seen once, with 1.5% to 2% in the top ten. The chain couples TRBV4-1 to TRBJ2-3; TRBD2 aligns across 8 bases. The sequence came from a woman between 25 and 40 years old in good health. Sequencing input: blood. This CDR3 is CASSQGLAGALITDTQYF. The CDR3 DNA reads as TGCGCCAGCAGCCAGGGCCTAGCGGGTGCCCTGATCACAGATACGCAGTATTTT.